These T cell receptor beta chains were read from a single sample in a study of blood T cell repertoires in COVID-19. Profiling relied on immunoSEQ multiplex PCR, and the TCRdb table lists in-frame clones only, not all of them. The data hold about 64,000 clones, with roughly 90% observed a single time. Material: peripheral blood. The source is a human donor in a cohort sampled during active COVID-19. CDR3s include the opening cysteine and the closing phenylalanine or tryptophan. Each record gives: V gene, J gene, clone size, CDR3 protein. Clone sizes are given selectively: once, few, many, or a class where the clone is expanded.

V gene: TRBV19
J gene: TRBJ1-5
clone size: .
CDR3 protein: CASSGPSQPQHF

V gene: TRBV21-1
J gene: TRBJ1-5
clone size: .
CDR3 protein: CAITEDRGQESNQPQHF

V gene: TRBV28
J gene: TRBJ1-1
clone size: .
CDR3 protein: CASSLIQGNAWVAFF

V gene: TRBV3-1/TRBV3-2
J gene: TRBJ2-7
clone size: .
CDR3 protein: CASSRGTSGTSAYEQYF

V gene: TRBV7-2
J gene: TRBJ1-5
clone size: .
CDR3 protein: CASSDGTGVQPQHF

V gene: TRBV4-2
J gene: TRBJ2-7
clone size: .
CDR3 protein: CASSHNPSGSSYEQYF

V gene: TRBV6-2/TRBV6-3
J gene: TRBJ2-7
clone size: .
CDR3 protein: CASSYSRRTRNTYEQYF

V gene: TRBV29-1
J gene: TRBJ2-5
clone size: .
CDR3 protein: CSETDGVETQYF

V gene: TRBV7-2
J gene: TRBJ1-3
clone size: once
CDR3 protein: CASSLTPVSNTIYF

V gene: TRBV4-1
J gene: TRBJ2-2
clone size: .
CDR3 protein: CASSIPSGRIGTGELFF

V gene: TRBV28
J gene: TRBJ2-7
clone size: .
CDR3 protein: CASRIAGGSSYEQYF

V gene: TRBV19
J gene: TRBJ2-7
clone size: .
CDR3 protein: CASSPRIRQTANEQYF

V gene: TRBV12-3/TRBV12-4
J gene: TRBJ2-1
clone size: .
CDR3 protein: CASRGLSLDQFF

V gene: TRBV28
J gene: TRBJ1-2
clone size: .
CDR3 protein: CASYLPGQGRYGYTF

V gene: TRBV27
J gene: TRBJ2-1
clone size: .
CDR3 protein: CASSWTSGNVYNEQFF

V gene: TRBV6-5
J gene: TRBJ2-7
clone size: .
CDR3 protein: CASSLTGGTYEQYF

V gene: TRBV6-5
J gene: TRBJ2-3
clone size: .
CDR3 protein: CASSRTSGNTDTQYF

V gene: TRBV28
J gene: TRBJ1-4
clone size: .
CDR3 protein: CATTNGGGRLFF

V gene: TRBV11-2
J gene: TRBJ2-7
clone size: .
CDR3 protein: CASSFGQGVSYEQYF

V gene: TRBV10-1
J gene: TRBJ2-3
clone size: .
CDR3 protein: CASSVLLADTQYF

V gene: TRBV23-1
J gene: TRBJ2-7
clone size: .
CDR3 protein: CASCPPGQSYEQYF

V gene: TRBV7-9
J gene: TRBJ2-4
clone size: once
CDR3 protein: CASSLEESRGARGDIQYF

V gene: TRBV4-3
J gene: TRBJ2-7
clone size: .
CDR3 protein: CASSEGGGGASYEQYF

V gene: TRBV6-6
J gene: TRBJ2-1
clone size: .
CDR3 protein: CASIRHIQGARPDNEQFF

V gene: TRBV3-1/TRBV3-2
J gene: TRBJ2-3
clone size: .
CDR3 protein: CASSQARLQYF

V gene: TRBV27
J gene: TRBJ2-1
clone size: few
CDR3 protein: CASSFVGSSYNEQFF

V gene: TRBV2
J gene: TRBJ1-1
clone size: .
CDR3 protein: CASSQRRPEAFF

V gene: TRBV13
J gene: TRBJ2-2
clone size: .
CDR3 protein: CASSLFRFGLPNTGELFF

V gene: TRBV29-1
J gene: TRBJ2-3
clone size: .
CDR3 protein: CSVEGGRWSTDTQYF

V gene: TRBV5-8
J gene: TRBJ2-5
clone size: .
CDR3 protein: CASSPPTGGGWETQYF

V gene: TRBV7-6
J gene: TRBJ2-3
clone size: few
CDR3 protein: CASSVIAGINTDTQYF

V gene: TRBV7-3
J gene: TRBJ2-7
clone size: few
CDR3 protein: CASSLNPHSGYYEQYF

V gene: TRBV6-5
J gene: TRBJ1-2
clone size: .
CDR3 protein: CASSPSPGGMGYTF

V gene: TRBV7-9
J gene: TRBJ2-7
clone size: .
CDR3 protein: CASSFGQGYEQYF

V gene: TRBV2
J gene: TRBJ1-6
clone size: .
CDR3 protein: CASRQGPGNSPLHF

V gene: TRBV2
J gene: TRBJ2-7
clone size: .
CDR3 protein: CASSEKREAFSYEQYF

V gene: TRBV7-9
J gene: TRBJ2-5
clone size: .
CDR3 protein: CASSPRLQETQYF

V gene: TRBV28
J gene: TRBJ2-7
clone size: few
CDR3 protein: CASSLRSYEQYF

V gene: TRBV28
J gene: TRBJ1-2
clone size: .
CDR3 protein: CASTTIGRGPSGYTF

V gene: TRBV18
J gene: TRBJ1-3
clone size: few
CDR3 protein: CASSPERSSGNTIYF

V gene: TRBV24-1
J gene: TRBJ1-5
clone size: .
CDR3 protein: CATSDLGTAYQPQHF

V gene: TRBV28
J gene: TRBJ2-7
clone size: .
CDR3 protein: CASHRGPPYEQYF

V gene: TRBV7-9
J gene: TRBJ1-3
clone size: .
CDR3 protein: CASSLQYSGNTIYF

V gene: TRBV13
J gene: TRBJ2-1
clone size: .
CDR3 protein: CASSLRMGRTRDEQFF

V gene: TRBV6-5
J gene: TRBJ2-2
clone size: .
CDR3 protein: CASRRDRGTGELFF

V gene: TRBV28
J gene: TRBJ2-1
clone size: .
CDR3 protein: CASSVAGVSYNEQFF

V gene: TRBV10-3
J gene: TRBJ2-5
clone size: .
CDR3 protein: CAIRTSGDPLATQYF

V gene: TRBV28
J gene: TRBJ2-3
clone size: .
CDR3 protein: CASSFTGGTDTQYF

V gene: TRBV7-8
J gene: TRBJ2-3
clone size: .
CDR3 protein: CASSLAFSGRATDTQYF

V gene: TRBV12-5
J gene: TRBJ2-7
clone size: .
CDR3 protein: CASGSRDRDYEQYF

V gene: TRBV19
J gene: TRBJ2-3
clone size: .
CDR3 protein: CASSGPLRGGRALDTQYF